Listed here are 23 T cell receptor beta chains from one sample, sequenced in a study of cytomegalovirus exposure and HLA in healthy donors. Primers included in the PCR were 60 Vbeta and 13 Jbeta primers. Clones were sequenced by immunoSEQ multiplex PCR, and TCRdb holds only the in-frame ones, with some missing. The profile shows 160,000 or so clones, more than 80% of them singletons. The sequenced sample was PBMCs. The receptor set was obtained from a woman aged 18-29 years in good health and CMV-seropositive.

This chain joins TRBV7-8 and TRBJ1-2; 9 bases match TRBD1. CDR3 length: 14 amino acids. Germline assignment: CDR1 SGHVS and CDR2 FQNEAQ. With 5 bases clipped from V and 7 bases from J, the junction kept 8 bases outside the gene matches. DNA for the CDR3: TGTGCCAGCAGCGGGCGGGACAGGGAACCTGGCTACACCTTC. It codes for CASSGRDREPGYTF.

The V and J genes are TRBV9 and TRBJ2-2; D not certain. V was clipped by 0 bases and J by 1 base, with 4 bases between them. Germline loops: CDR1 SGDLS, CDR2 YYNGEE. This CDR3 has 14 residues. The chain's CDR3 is CASSVGLNTGELFF. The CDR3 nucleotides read TGTGCCAGCAGCGTAGGACTGAACACCGGGGAGCTGTTTTTT.

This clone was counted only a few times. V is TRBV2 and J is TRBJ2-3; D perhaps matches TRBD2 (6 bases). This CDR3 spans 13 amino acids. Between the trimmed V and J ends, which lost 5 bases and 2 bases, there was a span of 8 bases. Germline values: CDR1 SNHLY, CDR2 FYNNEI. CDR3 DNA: TGTGCCAGCAGTCGGGACTTCACAGATACGCAGTATTTT. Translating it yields CASSRDFTDTQYF.

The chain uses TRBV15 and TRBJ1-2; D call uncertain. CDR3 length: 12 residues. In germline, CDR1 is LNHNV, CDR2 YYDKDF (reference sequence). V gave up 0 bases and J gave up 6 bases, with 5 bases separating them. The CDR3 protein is CATSRERDGYTF. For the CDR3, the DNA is TGTGCCACCAGCAGAGAGAGAGATGGCTACACCTTC.

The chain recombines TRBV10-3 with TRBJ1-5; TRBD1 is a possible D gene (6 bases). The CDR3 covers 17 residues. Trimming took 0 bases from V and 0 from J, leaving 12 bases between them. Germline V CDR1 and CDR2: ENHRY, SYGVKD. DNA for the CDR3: TGTGCCATCAGTGAGTCTGGGACAATCTATAGCAATCAGCCCCAGCATTTT. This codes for CAISESGTIYSNQPQHF.

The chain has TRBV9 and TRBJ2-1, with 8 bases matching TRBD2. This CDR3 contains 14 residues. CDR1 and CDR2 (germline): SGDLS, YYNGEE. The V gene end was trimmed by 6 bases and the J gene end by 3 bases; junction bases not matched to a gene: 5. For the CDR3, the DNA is TGTGCCAGCACGCCGAGCGGGGGCTACAATGAGCAGTTCTTC. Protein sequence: CASTPSGGYNEQFF.

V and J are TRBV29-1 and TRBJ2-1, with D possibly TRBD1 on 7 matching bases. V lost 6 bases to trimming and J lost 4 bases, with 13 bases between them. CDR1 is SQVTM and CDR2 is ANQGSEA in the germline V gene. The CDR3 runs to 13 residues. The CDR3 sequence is CSVRGVTYNEQFF. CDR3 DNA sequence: TGCAGCGTCAGGGGGGTGACATACAATGAGCAGTTCTTC.

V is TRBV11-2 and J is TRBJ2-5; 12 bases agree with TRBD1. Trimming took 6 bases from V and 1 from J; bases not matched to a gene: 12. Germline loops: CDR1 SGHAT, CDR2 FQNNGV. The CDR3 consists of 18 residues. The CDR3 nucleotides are TGTGCCAGCAGACCAAGAATGTGGGACAGGGGGCGCCAAGAGACCCAGTACTTC. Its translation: CASRPRMWDRGRQETQYF.

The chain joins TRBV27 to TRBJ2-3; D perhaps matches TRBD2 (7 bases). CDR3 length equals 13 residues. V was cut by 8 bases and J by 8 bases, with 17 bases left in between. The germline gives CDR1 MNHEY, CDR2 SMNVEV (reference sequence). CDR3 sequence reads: CASSRGREVTQYF. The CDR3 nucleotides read TGTGCCAGCTCAAGGGGGAGGGAAGTTACGCAGTATTTT.

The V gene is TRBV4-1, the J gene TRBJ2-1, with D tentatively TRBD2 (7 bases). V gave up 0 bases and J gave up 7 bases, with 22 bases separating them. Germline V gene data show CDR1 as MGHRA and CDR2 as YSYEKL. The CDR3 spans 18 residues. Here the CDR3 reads CASSQEGGSGVFENEQFF. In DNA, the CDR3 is TGCGCCAGCAGCCAAGAGGGGGGCAGCGGGGTGTTTGAGAATGAGCAGTTCTTC.

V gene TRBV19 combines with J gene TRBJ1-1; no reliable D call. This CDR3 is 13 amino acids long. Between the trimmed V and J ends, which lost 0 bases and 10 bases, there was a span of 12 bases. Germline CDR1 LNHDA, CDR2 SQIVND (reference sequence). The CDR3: CASSIEAGLGAFF. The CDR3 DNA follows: TGTGCCAGTAGTATAGAAGCCGGGTTAGGAGCTTTCTTT.

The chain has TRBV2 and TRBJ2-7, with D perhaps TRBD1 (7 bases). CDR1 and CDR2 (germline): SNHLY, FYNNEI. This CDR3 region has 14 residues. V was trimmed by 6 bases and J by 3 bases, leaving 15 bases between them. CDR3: CASRPGGNRYEQYF. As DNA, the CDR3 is TGTGCCAGCAGGCCAGGGGGGAACCGCTACGAGCAGTACTTC.

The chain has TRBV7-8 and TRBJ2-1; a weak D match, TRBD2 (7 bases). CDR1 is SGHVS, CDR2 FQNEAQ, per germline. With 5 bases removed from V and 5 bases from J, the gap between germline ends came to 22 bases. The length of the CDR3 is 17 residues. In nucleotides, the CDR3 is TGTGCCAGCAGCGCCTTTGGGGGCCGGGCGGGGGACAATGAGCAGTTCTTC. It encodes CASSAFGGRAGDNEQFF.

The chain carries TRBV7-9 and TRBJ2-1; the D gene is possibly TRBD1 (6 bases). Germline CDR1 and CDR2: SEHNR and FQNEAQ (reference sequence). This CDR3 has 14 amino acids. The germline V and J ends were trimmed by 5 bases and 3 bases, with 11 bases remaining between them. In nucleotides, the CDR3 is TGTGCCAGCAGCCCCCTACAGGGCTACAATGAGCAGTTCTTC. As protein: CASSPLQGYNEQFF.

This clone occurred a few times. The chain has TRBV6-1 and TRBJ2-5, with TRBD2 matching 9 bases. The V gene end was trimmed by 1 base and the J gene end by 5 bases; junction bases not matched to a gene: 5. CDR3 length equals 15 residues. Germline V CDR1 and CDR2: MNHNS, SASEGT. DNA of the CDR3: TGTGCCAGCAGTGAAGTTGCGGGGGGGCTGGAGACCCAGTACTTC. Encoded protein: CASSEVAGGLETQYF.

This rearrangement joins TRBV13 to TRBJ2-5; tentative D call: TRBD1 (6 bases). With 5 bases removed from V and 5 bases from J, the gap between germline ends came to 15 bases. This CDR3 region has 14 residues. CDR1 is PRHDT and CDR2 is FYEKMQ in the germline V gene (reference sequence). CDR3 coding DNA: TGTGCCAGCAGCGGAGAACTTAGGGGGGAGACCCAGTACTTC. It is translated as CASSGELRGETQYF.

In nucleotides, the CDR3 is TGTGCCAGCAGACTCGCAGGGAACACTGAAGCTTTCTTT. It is translated as CASRLAGNTEAFF. This chain connects TRBV27 to TRBJ1-1; D uncertain. CDR3 length: 13 residues. Trimming stripped 6 bases from V and 1 base from J, with 9 bases between. Germline CDR1 is MNHEY and CDR2 is SMNVEV (reference sequence).

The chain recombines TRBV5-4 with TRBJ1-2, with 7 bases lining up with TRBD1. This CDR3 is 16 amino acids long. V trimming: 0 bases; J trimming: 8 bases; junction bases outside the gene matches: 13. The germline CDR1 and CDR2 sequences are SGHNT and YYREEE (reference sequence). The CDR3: CASSLAGQVTIWGYTF. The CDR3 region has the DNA TGTGCCAGCAGCTTGGCCGGACAGGTGACAATATGGGGCTACACCTTC. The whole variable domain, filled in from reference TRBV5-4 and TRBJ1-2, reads ETGVTQSPTHLIKTRGQQVTLRCSSQSGHNTVSWYQQALGQGPQFIFQYYREEENGRGNFPPRFSGLQFPNYSSELNVNALELDDSALYLCASSLAGQVTIWGYTFGSGTRLTVV.

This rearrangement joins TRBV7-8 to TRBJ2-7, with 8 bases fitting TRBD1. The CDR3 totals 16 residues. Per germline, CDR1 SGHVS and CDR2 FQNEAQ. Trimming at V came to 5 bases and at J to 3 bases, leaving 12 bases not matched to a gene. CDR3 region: CASSRAWGQVNYEQYF. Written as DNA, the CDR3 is TGTGCCAGCAGCCGGGCCTGGGGACAGGTGAACTACGAGCAGTACTTC. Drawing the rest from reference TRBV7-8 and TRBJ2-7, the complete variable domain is GAGVSQSPRYKVAKRGQDVALRCDPISGHVSLFWYQQALGQGPEFLTYFQNEAQLDKSGLPSDRFFAERPEGSVSTLKIQRTQQEDSAVYLCASSRAWGQVNYEQYFGPGTRLTVT.

In nucleotides, the CDR3 is TGTGCCAGCAGCGCAGGGGGTGAAAAACTGTTTTTT. Translation: CASSAGGEKLFF. The chain joins TRBV7-9 to TRBJ1-4; TRBD1 matches 7 bases. The V and J ends lost 5 bases and 7 bases, in that order; junction bases with no gene match: 1. From germline, CDR1 is SEHNR and CDR2 FQNEAQ (reference sequence). This CDR3 is built from 12 residues.

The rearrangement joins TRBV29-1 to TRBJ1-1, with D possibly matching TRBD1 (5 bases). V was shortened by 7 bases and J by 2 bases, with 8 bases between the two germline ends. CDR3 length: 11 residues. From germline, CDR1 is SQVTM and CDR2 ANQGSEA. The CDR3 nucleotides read TGCAGCGCGACAGTCAACACTGAAGCTTTCTTT. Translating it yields CSATVNTEAFF.

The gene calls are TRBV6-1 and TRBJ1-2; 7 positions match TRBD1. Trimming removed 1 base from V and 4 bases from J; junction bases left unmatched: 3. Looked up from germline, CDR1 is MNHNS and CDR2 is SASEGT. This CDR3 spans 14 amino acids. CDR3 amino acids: CASSEVRDSYGYTF. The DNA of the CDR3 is TGTGCCAGCAGTGAAGTTCGGGACAGCTATGGCTACACCTTC.

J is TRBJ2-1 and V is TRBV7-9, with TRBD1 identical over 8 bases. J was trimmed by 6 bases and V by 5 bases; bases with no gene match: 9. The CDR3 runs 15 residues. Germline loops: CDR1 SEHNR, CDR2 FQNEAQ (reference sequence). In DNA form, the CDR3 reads TGTGCCAGCAGCCCGGCGGGCAGGGGGCGCAATGAGCAGTTCTTC. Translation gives CASSPAGRGRNEQFF.